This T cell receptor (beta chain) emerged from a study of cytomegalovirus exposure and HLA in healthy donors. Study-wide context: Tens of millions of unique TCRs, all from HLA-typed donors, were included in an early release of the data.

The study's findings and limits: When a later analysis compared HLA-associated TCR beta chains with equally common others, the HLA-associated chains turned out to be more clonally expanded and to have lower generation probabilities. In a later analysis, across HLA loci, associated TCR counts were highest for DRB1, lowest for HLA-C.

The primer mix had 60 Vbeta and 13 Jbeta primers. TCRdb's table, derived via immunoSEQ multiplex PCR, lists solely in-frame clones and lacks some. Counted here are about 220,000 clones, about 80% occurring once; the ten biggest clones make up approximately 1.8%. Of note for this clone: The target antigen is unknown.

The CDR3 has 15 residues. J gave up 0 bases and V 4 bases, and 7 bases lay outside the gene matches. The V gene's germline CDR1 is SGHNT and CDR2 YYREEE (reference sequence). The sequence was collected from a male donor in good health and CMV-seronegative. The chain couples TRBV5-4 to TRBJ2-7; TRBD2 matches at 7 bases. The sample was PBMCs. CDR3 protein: CASSNPSGGSYEQYF. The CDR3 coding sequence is TGTGCCAGCAGCAATCCTAGCGGAGGCTCCTACGAGCAGTACTTC.